This is a list of T cell receptor beta chains from one sample in a study of blood T cell repertoires in COVID-19. Using immunoSEQ multiplex PCR, the repertoire was profiled, and TCRdb retains in-frame clones only, with some absent. The repertoire holds about 400,000 clones, with 87% as singletons. The sequenced sample was PBMCs or T cells enriched from blood (not recorded which). Receptors originate from a woman between 18 and 30 years old with acute COVID-19. The CDR3 runs from the conserved cysteine through the conserved F or W. A D gene is named only where the DNA matches it firmly. Only some rows state a clone size, as once, few, many or a class for expanded clones.

J: TRBJ2-5; length: 15; size: .; D: TRBD2; V: TRBV19; CDR3: CASSGSGTSGKTQYF; DNA: TGTGCCAGTAGCGGATCCGGGACTAGCGGAAAGACCCAGTACTTC
J: TRBJ1-2; length: 14; size: many; D: .; V: TRBV15; CDR3: CATSSAQGNYGYTF; DNA: TGTGCCACCAGCAGCGCCCAGGGTAACTATGGCTACACCTTC
J: TRBJ1-2; length: 15; size: once; D: .; V: TRBV19; CDR3: CASSANRDLNYGYTF; DNA: TGTGCCAGTAGTGCAAACAGGGATCTAAACTATGGCTACACCTTC
J: TRBJ2-1; length: 15; size: .; D: TRBD2; V: TRBV9; CDR3: CASSVDLDSGSGSLF; DNA: TGTGCCAGCAGCGTAGATCTTGATAGCGGGAGTGGTAGTCTCTTC
J: TRBJ1-1; length: 15; size: .; D: .; V: TRBV3-1/TRBV3-2; CDR3: CASSQDVGRNTEAFF; DNA: TGTGCCAGCAGCCAAGATGTCGGGAGGAACACTGAAGCTTTCTTT
J: TRBJ2-3; length: 11; size: .; D: .; V: TRBV10-2; CDR3: CASRQGDTQYF; DNA: TGCGCCAGCAGACAGGGAGATACGCAGTATTTT
J: TRBJ1-1; length: 14; size: .; D: .; V: TRBV27; CDR3: CASTPRGGPTEAFF; DNA: TGTGCCAGCACCCCGCGTGGGGGCCCCACTGAAGCTTTCTTT
J: TRBJ1-2; length: 16; size: .; D: TRBD1; V: TRBV7-2; CDR3: CASSLSSQGIGYGYTF; DNA: TGTGCCAGCAGCTTATCTTCACAGGGGATCGGGTATGGCTACACCTTC
J: TRBJ1-1; length: 12; size: .; D: .; V: TRBV27; CDR3: CASRRPGTEAFF; DNA: TGTGCCAGCAGACGACCAGGAACTGAAGCTTTCTTT
J: TRBJ2-1; length: 14; size: .; D: .; V: TRBV2; CDR3: CASRDGQLGNEQFF; DNA: TGTGCCAGCAGAGACGGACAGCTGGGCAATGAGCAGTTCTTC
J: TRBJ2-3; length: 16; size: .; D: TRBD2; V: TRBV11-3; CDR3: CASSSEERDTTDTQYF; DNA: TGTGCCAGCAGCTCCGAAGAGCGGGATACCACAGATACGCAGTATTTT
J: TRBJ2-3; length: 13; size: few; D: .; V: TRBV3-1/TRBV3-2; CDR3: CASGGGAKDTQYF; DNA: TGTGCCAGCGGAGGCGGGGCGAAAGATACGCAGTATTTT
J: TRBJ1-2; length: 13; size: .; D: .; V: TRBV18; CDR3: CASSPGANYGYTF; DNA: TGTGCCAGCTCACCAGGGGCCAACTATGGCTACACCTTC
J: TRBJ1-2; length: 13; size: few; D: .; V: TRBV19; CDR3: CASRPGRDYGYTF; DNA: TGTGCCAGCCGACCGGGGAGGGACTATGGCTACACCTTC
J: TRBJ2-3; length: 14; size: .; D: TRBD2; V: TRBV19; CDR3: CASSMTSSTDTQYF; DNA: TGTGCCAGTAGTATGACTAGCAGCACAGATACGCAGTATTTT
J: TRBJ2-1; length: 15; size: .; D: TRBD2; V: TRBV2; CDR3: CASSSPSGGAGEQFF; DNA: TGTGCCAGCAGTTCACCTAGCGGGGGGGCCGGAGAGCAGTTCTTC
J: TRBJ2-3; length: 14; size: .; D: TRBD2; V: TRBV7-9; CDR3: CASSPGRAPDTQYF; DNA: TGTGCCAGCAGCCCCGGGAGGGCCCCAGATACGCAGTATTTT
J: TRBJ2-1; length: 19; size: .; D: TRBD2; V: TRBV7-9; CDR3: CASSYPGLAISKPGNEQFF; DNA: TGTGCCAGCAGTTACCCGGGACTAGCGATCTCAAAACCGGGGAATGAGCAGTTCTTC
J: TRBJ1-1; length: 13; size: .; D: .; V: TRBV7-9; CDR3: CASSNDRPIEAFF; DNA: TGTGCCAGCAGCAATGACAGGCCAATTGAAGCTTTCTTT
J: TRBJ1-5; length: 18; size: .; D: TRBD1; V: TRBV10-1; CDR3: CASSDFGTGEGIDQPQHF; DNA: TGCGCCAGCAGCGATTTCGGGACAGGGGAGGGAATCGATCAGCCCCAGCATTTT
J: TRBJ1-2; length: 14; size: once; D: .; V: TRBV27; CDR3: CASSTGTVGYGYTF; DNA: TGTGCCAGCAGTACAGGGACGGTAGGGTATGGCTACACCTTC
J: TRBJ1-3; length: 15; size: .; D: TRBD1; V: TRBV7-8; CDR3: CASSLQGAAGNTIYF; DNA: TGTGCCAGCAGCTTACAGGGGGCCGCTGGAAACACCATATATTTT
J: TRBJ1-1; length: 14; size: .; D: .; V: TRBV5-6; CDR3: CASRGFAGSTEAFF; DNA: TGTGCCAGCAGGGGGTTTGCAGGGTCCACTGAAGCTTTCTTT
J: TRBJ2-2; length: 19; size: .; D: TRBD2; V: TRBV5-1; CDR3: CASSLGVAKTSGSTGELFF; DNA: TGCGCCAGCAGCTTGGGGGTTGCCAAAACTAGCGGGAGTACCGGGGAGCTGTTTTTT
J: TRBJ1-4; length: 15; size: .; D: TRBD1; V: TRBV6-5; CDR3: CASGPGTASNEKLFF; DNA: TGTGCCAGCGGGCCCGGGACAGCCTCTAATGAAAAACTGTTTTTT
J: TRBJ2-1; length: 17; size: .; D: .; V: TRBV4-1; CDR3: CASSQEVGSGTYNEQFF; DNA: TGCGCCAGCAGCCAAGAGGTGGGGAGCGGAACCTACAATGAGCAGTTCTTC
J: TRBJ2-1; length: 15; size: .; D: TRBD2; V: TRBV19; CDR3: CASRVTSGSNNEQFF; DNA: TGTGCCAGTAGGGTGACTAGCGGGAGTAACAATGAGCAGTTCTTC
J: TRBJ1-2; length: 14; size: .; D: TRBD1; V: TRBV18; CDR3: CASSPRTGELGYTF; DNA: TGTGCCAGCTCACCACGGACAGGGGAACTTGGCTACACCTTC
J: TRBJ1-5; length: 15; size: few; D: .; V: TRBV9; CDR3: CASSVGTTSNQPQHF; DNA: TGTGCCAGCAGCGTAGGGACAACAAGCAATCAGCCCCAGCATTTT
J: TRBJ1-4; length: 13; size: many; D: .; V: TRBV11-2; CDR3: CASSLTSNEKLFF; DNA: TGTGCCAGCAGCTTAACCAGTAATGAAAAACTGTTTTTT
J: TRBJ2-3; length: 15; size: .; D: TRBD2; V: TRBV2; CDR3: CASSETSGTSDTQYF; DNA: TGTGCCAGCAGTGAAACTAGCGGTACCTCGGATACGCAGTATTTT
J: TRBJ2-7; length: 16; size: .; D: .; V: TRBV21-1; CDR3: CASSKDSTAQIYEQYF; DNA: TGTGCCAGCAGCAAAGACTCCACAGCCCAAATCTACGAGCAGTACTTC